This passage covers 27 T cell receptor beta chains from one sample sequenced in a study of blood T cell repertoires in COVID-19. Sequencing used immunoSEQ multiplex PCR; TCRdb keeps in-frame clones, though not all of them. The sample yields some 200,000 clones, around 91% seen once. The source material was peripheral blood. The receptors were sampled from a woman in her forties with acute or convalescent COVID-19.

V is TRBV24-1 and J is TRBJ1-2, with unresolved D. V gave up 5 bases and J gave up 5 bases, with 11 bases separating them. The CDR3 has 13 amino acids. Germline-derived CDR1 and CDR2 are KGHDR and SFDVKD. CDR3 nucleotide sequence: TGTGCCACCAGTGTTCCCAGACTATATGGCTACACCTTC. Translation: CATSVPRLYGYTF.

The count of this clone is one. The chain couples TRBV5-6 to TRBJ1-1; D remains ambiguous. This CDR3 is 14 amino acids long. The V and J ends lost 2 bases and 0 bases respectively, with 8 bases between them. Looked up from germline, CDR1 is SGHDT and CDR2 is YYEEEE. CDR3 in DNA: TGTGCCAGCAGCTTCTTAGATTTGAACACTGAAGCTTTCTTT. Its translation: CASSFLDLNTEAFF.

The rearrangement joins TRBV30 to TRBJ2-2; 7 positions match TRBD2. After removal of 2 bases from V and 1 base from J, the junction contained 10 bases not matched to a gene. Germline-derived CDR1 and CDR2 are GTSNPN and SVGIG (reference sequence). CDR3 length: 17 amino acids. In nucleotides, the CDR3 is TGTGCCTGGAGTCCCCTGTGGGGCGGGGGGAACACCGGGGAGCTGTTTTTT. Residues: CAWSPLWGGGNTGELFF.

The chain joins TRBV19 to TRBJ1-2; 8 bases map to TRBD1. CDR3 length: 14 amino acids. Trimming cost V 2 bases and J 7 bases; bases outside gene matches: 6. Germline V gene data show CDR1 as LNHDA and CDR2 as SQIVND (reference sequence). This CDR3 reads CASSIPRGPGGYTF. Here the CDR3 DNA reads TGTGCCAGTAGTATACCCAGGGGGCCGGGTGGCTACACCTTC. Filled out from reference TRBV19 and TRBJ1-2, the complete variable domain reads DGGITQSPKYLFRKEGQNVTLSCEQNLNHDAMYWYRQDPGQGLRLIYYSQIVNDFQKGDIAEGYSVSREKKESFPLTVTSAQKNPTAFYLCASSIPRGPGGYTFGSGTRLTVV.

In this sample, this clone turned up once. The J gene is TRBJ2-3, the V gene TRBV5-8; TRBD1 might be the D (5 bases). The V gene lost 2 bases and the J gene lost 10 bases, with 11 bases spanning the gap. Per germline, CDR1 SGHTS and CDR2 YDEGEE. The CDR3 totals 12 residues. In nucleotides, the CDR3 is TGTGCCAGCAGCTTTGTAGGGGTGGCGCAGTATTTT. Protein product: CASSFVGVAQYF.

V is TRBV7-2 and J is TRBJ1-5; 9 nucleotides line up with TRBD1. The junction had 4 bases not matched to a gene; V was cut back by 3 bases and J by 1 base. Germline lookup yields CDR1 SGHTA and CDR2 FQGNSA. CDR3 length: 16 residues. DNA of the CDR3: TGTGCCAGCAGCTTGACAGGGGGTCTAAGCAATCAGCCCCAGCATTTT. It translates to CASSLTGGLSNQPQHF.

The genes are TRBV3-1 (or the pseudogene TRBV3-2) and TRBJ2-2, with D perhaps matching TRBD2 (5 bases). Germline CDR1 and CDR2: LGHDT and YNNKEL (reference sequence). The CDR3 consists of 14 residues. V shed 7 bases and J shed 5 bases, with 14 bases lying between them. The CDR3 sequence is CASKPSGETGELFF. The CDR3, as DNA: TGTGCCAGCAAACCCTCCGGGGAGACCGGGGAGCTGTTTTTT.

V and J are TRBV7-2 and TRBJ2-6; the D gene is possibly TRBD1 (6 bases). V shed 2 bases and J shed 0 bases, with 14 bases lying between them. The germline V gene has CDR1 SGHTA and CDR2 FQGNSA. The CDR3 totals 18 residues. CDR3: CASSLMWDTFSGANVLTF. The CDR3 coding sequence is TGTGCCAGCAGCTTAATGTGGGACACTTTCTCTGGGGCCAACGTCCTGACTTTC.

The chain uses TRBV6-5 and TRBJ2-1; D gene ambiguous. The CDR3 is 14 residues long. CDR1 is MNHEY and CDR2 is SVGAGI in the germline V gene. The V gene lost 5 bases and the J gene lost 6 bases, with 14 bases spanning the gap. Written as DNA, the CDR3 is TGTGCCAGCAGTACCCCTCTGCGGCGCAATGAGCAGTTCTTC. Its protein product is CASSTPLRRNEQFF.

The genes are TRBV6-5 and TRBJ2-7, with TRBD2 identical over 10 bases. With V trimmed by 4 bases and J by 8 bases, 11 bases remained unmatched. Germline loops: CDR1 MNHEY, CDR2 SVGAGI. The CDR3 length is 15 residues. The CDR3 DNA follows: TGTGCCAGCAGTTCAGCAGCGGGGGGGCGTTCGCAGCAGTACGTC. Protein sequence: CASSSAAGGRSQQYV.

The chain combines TRBV19 with TRBJ2-1; D ambiguous. V lost 1 base and J 3 bases, leaving 16 bases between the germline ends. The CDR3 contains 17 residues. Germline CDR1 is LNHDA and CDR2 is SQIVND (reference sequence). In nucleotides, the CDR3 is TGTGCCAGTAGTATAGTGGGCCCCACCGCCAACTACAATGAGCAGTTCTTC. Protein sequence: CASSIVGPTANYNEQFF.

This chain uses TRBV11-2 with TRBJ1-3, with a possible D match to TRBD1 (5 bases). The CDR3 has 17 amino acids. CDR1 and CDR2 (germline): SGHAT, FQNNGV. V shed 1 base and J shed 4 bases, with 17 bases lying between them. In nucleotides, the CDR3 is TGTGCCAGCAGCTTAGGGGGGGGAACCTTGGCGGGAAACACCATATATTTT. This encodes CASSLGGGTLAGNTIYF.

The V gene is TRBV25-1, the J gene TRBJ1-2, with TRBD1 as a possible D gene (6 bases). CDR1 and CDR2 (germline): MGHDK, SYGVNS. Trimming left V 5 bases short and J 4 bases short, with 14 bases between. This CDR3 has 14 amino acids. The CDR3 sequence is CASSLSGASYGYTF. The CDR3, as DNA: TGTGCCAGCAGTCTCTCAGGGGCATCCTATGGCTACACCTTC.

This chain links TRBV7-8 with TRBJ1-4; no firm D call. Germline V lookup: CDR1 SGHVS, CDR2 FQNEAQ. The V gene lost 6 bases and the J gene lost 0 bases, with 8 bases spanning the gap. This CDR3 has 14 amino acids. CDR3 sequence reads: CASRQVATNEKLFF. CDR3 DNA sequence: TGTGCCAGCAGGCAGGTTGCAACTAATGAAAAACTGTTTTTT.

This rearrangement joins TRBV15 to TRBJ1-2; 9 bases line up with TRBD1. Germline V gene data show CDR1 as LNHNV and CDR2 as YYDKDF (reference sequence). Losses at the gene ends were 0 bases for V and 4 bases for J; bases not matched to a gene: 12. The CDR3 has 18 residues. CDR3 protein: CATSRETLKTGGVYGYTF. CDR3 nucleotides: TGTGCCACCAGCAGAGAAACCTTGAAGACAGGGGGAGTCTATGGCTACACCTTC.

The chain joins TRBV7-6 to TRBJ2-3; 9 bases match TRBD1. V trimming: 4 bases; J trimming: 2 bases; junction bases outside the gene matches: 4. The CDR3 consists of 15 residues. Germline values: CDR1 SGHVS, CDR2 FNYEAQ. CDR3 in amino acids: CASSSTGGYTDTQYF. The CDR3, as DNA: TGTGCCAGCAGCTCAACAGGGGGCTACACAGATACGCAGTATTTT.

The chain links TRBV4-1 to TRBJ1-6; 10 bases match TRBD1. The CDR3 loop spans 15 amino acids. The V and J ends lost 2 bases and 10 bases, in that order; junction bases with no gene match: 5. Germline CDR1 is MGHRA and CDR2 is YSYEKL. This CDR3 is CASSQTGQGTSPLHF. In DNA form, the CDR3 reads TGCGCCAGCAGCCAAACGGGACAGGGGACATCACCCCTCCACTTT.

The chain carries TRBV5-6 and TRBJ1-1; D is possibly TRBD1 (5 bases). The CDR3 sequence is 14 residues long. CDR1 and CDR2 from the germline V gene are SGHDT and YYEEEE. Trimming cost V 5 bases and J 1 base, with 12 bases left between them. The CDR3 protein is CASSQGLTNTEAFF. CDR3 coding DNA: TGTGCCAGCAGTCAGGGCCTTACGAACACTGAAGCTTTCTTT.

The chain's CDR3 is CASSEPGTAYGYTF. The CDR3 nucleotides read TGTGCCAGTAGTGAACCCGGGACAGCCTATGGCTACACCTTC. The chain carries TRBV19 and TRBJ1-2; 7 bases align to TRBD1. The ends lost 5 bases at V and 4 bases at J; junction bases unmatched: 7. Germline assignment: CDR1 LNHDA and CDR2 SQIVND (reference sequence). The CDR3 consists of 14 residues. Using reference TRBV19 and TRBJ1-2 for the parts outside the CDR3, the full variable domain is DGGITQSPKYLFRKEGQNVTLSCEQNLNHDAMYWYRQDPGQGLRLIYYSQIVNDFQKGDIAEGYSVSREKKESFPLTVTSAQKNPTAFYLCASSEPGTAYGYTFGSGTRLTVV.

The chain is built from TRBV9 and TRBJ1-1; TRBD1 might be the D (6 bases). Trimming stripped 2 bases from V and 6 bases from J, with 20 bases between. Per the germline V gene, CDR1 is SGDLS and CDR2 is YYNGEE. This CDR3 has 16 amino acids. The CDR3 here is CASSVLGGAGDPEAFF. DNA for the CDR3: TGTGCCAGCAGCGTTTTGGGGGGCGCGGGAGACCCTGAAGCTTTCTTT.

This clone has only one observation. The V call is TRBV28, the J call TRBJ2-7; the D gene is possibly TRBD1 (5 bases). The germline V and J ends were trimmed by 9 bases and 6 bases, with 12 bases remaining between them. The CDR3 runs to 11 residues. Germline-derived CDR1 and CDR2 are MDHEN and SYDVKM. CDR3 DNA sequence: TGTGCCAGTAGTCAGGGTCGCGAGCAGTACGTC. It is translated as CASSQGREQYV.

The chain is built from TRBV5-1 and TRBJ2-3; 12 positions agree with TRBD2. J was trimmed by 6 bases and V by 0 bases; bases with no gene match: 14. Germline assignment: CDR1 SGHRS and CDR2 YFSETQ. The CDR3 consists of 19 residues. CDR3 protein: CASSLVPRLAGASMDTQYF. As DNA, the CDR3 is TGCGCCAGCAGCTTGGTCCCGCGACTAGCGGGGGCCTCTATGGATACGCAGTATTTT.

V and J are TRBV24-1 and TRBJ1-1, with TRBD1 as a possible D gene (5 bases). The V gene lost 5 bases and the J gene lost 3 bases, with 9 bases spanning the gap. This CDR3 comprises 13 residues. The germline CDR1 and CDR2 sequences are KGHDR and SFDVKD. DNA of the CDR3: TGTGCCACCAGTGGCGGCAGGGACACTGAAGCTTTCTTT. Protein sequence: CATSGGRDTEAFF.

The chain is built from TRBV2 and TRBJ1-2; D uncertain. The CDR3 contains 11 residues. CDR1 SNHLY and CDR2 FYNNEI come from the germline V gene. The V end lost 5 bases, the J end lost 8 bases, and 9 bases lay between the germline ends. Written as DNA, the CDR3 is TGTGCCAGCAGTTTTAATATGGGCTACACCTTC. Translation gives CASSFNMGYTF.

The chain uses TRBV5-4 and TRBJ2-3; 8 nucleotides match TRBD2. The CDR3 is 15 residues long. Germline V gene sequence: CDR1 SGHNT, CDR2 YYREEE (reference sequence). The V gene end was trimmed by 4 bases and the J gene end by 0 bases; junction bases not matched to a gene: 4. This CDR3 reads CASSRGGRSTDTQYF. DNA of the CDR3: TGTGCCAGCAGCCGGGGGGGTAGGAGCACAGATACGCAGTATTTT.

This clone was counted a few times. The rearrangement uses TRBV5-1 and TRBJ2-2, with TRBD1 matching 7 bases. J was trimmed by 6 bases and V by 4 bases; bases with no gene match: 15. Germline V gives CDR1 SGHRS, CDR2 YFSETQ. The CDR3 extends over 17 amino acids. CDR3 protein: CASSPRGGGSRSGELFF. The CDR3 DNA reads TGCGCCAGCAGCCCCCGAGGGGGCGGAAGTCGGTCCGGGGAGCTGTTTTTT.

V is TRBV7-2 and J is TRBJ2-3; 10 bases line up with TRBD2. CDR1 is SGHTA, CDR2 FQGNSA, per germline. This CDR3 contains 16 residues. The ends lost 5 bases at V and 8 bases at J; junction bases unmatched: 13. CDR3 DNA sequence: TGTGCCAGCAGCCCCAGCGGGGGGGCCCCATCCGGTACGCAGTATTTT. As protein: CASSPSGGAPSGTQYF. The complete variable domain, with remaining parts taken from reference TRBV7-2 and TRBJ2-3, reads GAGVSQSPSNKVTEKGKDVELRCDPISGHTALYWYRQSLGQGLEFLIYFQGNSAPDKSGLPSDRFSAERTGGSVSTLTIQRTQQEDSAVYLCASSPSGGAPSGTQYFGPGTRLTVL.